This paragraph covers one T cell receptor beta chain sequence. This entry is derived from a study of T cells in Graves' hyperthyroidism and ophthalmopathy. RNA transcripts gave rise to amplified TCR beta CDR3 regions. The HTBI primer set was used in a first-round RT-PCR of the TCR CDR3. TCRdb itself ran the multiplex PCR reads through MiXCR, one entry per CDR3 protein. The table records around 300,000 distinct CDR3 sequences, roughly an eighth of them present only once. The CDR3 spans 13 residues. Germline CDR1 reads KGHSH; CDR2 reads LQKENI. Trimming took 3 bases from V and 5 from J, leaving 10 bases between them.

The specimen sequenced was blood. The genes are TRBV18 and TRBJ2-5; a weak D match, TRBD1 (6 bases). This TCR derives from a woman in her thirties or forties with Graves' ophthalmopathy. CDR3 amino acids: CASSPIQGETQYF. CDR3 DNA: TGTGCCAGCTCACCGATACAGGGCGAGACCCAGTACTTC.